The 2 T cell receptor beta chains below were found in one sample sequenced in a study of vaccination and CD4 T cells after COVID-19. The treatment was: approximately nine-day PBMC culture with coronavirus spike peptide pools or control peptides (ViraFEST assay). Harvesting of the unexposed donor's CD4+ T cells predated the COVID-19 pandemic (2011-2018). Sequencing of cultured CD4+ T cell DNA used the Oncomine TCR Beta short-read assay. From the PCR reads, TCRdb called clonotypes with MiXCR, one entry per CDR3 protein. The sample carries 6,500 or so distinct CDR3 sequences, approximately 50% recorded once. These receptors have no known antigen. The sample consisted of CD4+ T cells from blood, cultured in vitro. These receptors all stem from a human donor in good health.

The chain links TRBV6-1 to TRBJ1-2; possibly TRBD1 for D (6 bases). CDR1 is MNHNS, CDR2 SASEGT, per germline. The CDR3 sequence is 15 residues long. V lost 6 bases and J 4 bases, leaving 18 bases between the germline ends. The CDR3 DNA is TGTGCCAGCAGGGGGGCTCTGGGGGAAGTCTATGGCTACACCTTC. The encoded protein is CASRGALGEVYGYTF.

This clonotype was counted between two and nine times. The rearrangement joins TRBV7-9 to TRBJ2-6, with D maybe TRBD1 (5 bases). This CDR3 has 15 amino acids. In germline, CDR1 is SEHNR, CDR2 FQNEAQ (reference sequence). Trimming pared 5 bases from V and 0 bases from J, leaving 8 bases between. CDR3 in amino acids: CASSTTDSGANVLTF. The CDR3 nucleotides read TGTGCCAGCAGCACGACAGACTCTGGGGCCAACGTCCTGACTTTC. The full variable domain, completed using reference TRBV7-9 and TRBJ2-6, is DTGVSQNPRHKITKRGQNVTFRCDPISEHNRLYWYRQTLGQGPEFLTYFQNEAQLEKSRLLSDRFSAERPKGSFSTLEIQRTEQGDSAMYLCASSTTDSGANVLTFGAGSRLTVL.